The 8 T cell receptor beta chains reported below all come from one sample, sequenced in a study of blood T cell repertoires in COVID-19. Sequencing used immunoSEQ multiplex PCR; TCRdb keeps in-frame clones, though not all of them. The sample has roughly 240,000 clones, roughly 82% seen once; the top ten hold 4.7%. Sequenced input: peripheral blood. These receptors were taken from a woman between 70 and 85 years old with acute or convalescent COVID-19.

The rearrangement joins TRBV4-3 to TRBJ1-3; D may be TRBD1 (5 bases). The V and J ends lost 0 bases and 11 bases respectively, with 17 bases between them. The CDR3 sequence is 15 residues long. Germline CDR1 reads LGHNA; CDR2 reads YSLEER. Written as DNA, the CDR3 is TGCGCCAGCAGCCAAGATGGGGCAGTCTCACGTCCCATATATTTT. Translation: CASSQDGAVSRPIYF.

This clone was seen once. CDR3 DNA: TGTGCCAGCAGTTCTACGGGTCAGCCCCAGCATTTT. Translated: CASSSTGQPQHF. The chain carries TRBV12-3 or TRBV12-4 and TRBJ1-5; no clear D. The V end lost 4 bases, the J end lost 6 bases, and 7 bases lay between the germline ends. CDR3 size: 12 residues.

The V gene is TRBV19, the J gene TRBJ2-3; TRBD2 agrees at 9 bases. CDR1 is LNHDA and CDR2 is SQIVND in the germline V gene (reference sequence). The CDR3 length is 17 residues. V lost 3 bases and J lost 8; bases outside the gene matches: 15. This chain's CDR3 is CASSISWRGGQSSTQYF. The CDR3 bases are TGTGCCAGTAGTATTTCCTGGCGGGGGGGCCAGTCAAGTACGCAGTATTTT.

As regards this clone: The same CDR3 is also encoded by other DNA sequences in this sample. V and J are TRBV12-3 or TRBV12-4 and TRBJ2-3, with D uncertain. There are 12 residues in the CDR3. The V end lost 6 bases, the J end lost 2 bases, and 6 bases lay between the germline ends. The CDR3 here is CASSPITDTQYF. CDR3 bases: TGTGCCAGCAGCCCAATCACAGATACGCAGTATTTT.

The chain couples TRBV6-5 to TRBJ2-1; 9 positions match TRBD2. The V gene end was trimmed by 2 bases and the J gene end by 6 bases; junction bases not matched to a gene: 5. CDR1 is MNHEY, CDR2 SVGAGI, per germline. This CDR3 contains 15 residues. CDR3 protein: CASSYAGGQGNEQFF. The DNA for the CDR3 is TGTGCCAGCAGTTACGCGGGGGGGCAGGGCAATGAGCAGTTCTTC.

This clone turned up a few times. Its ends do not fully match the called genes, so a read error is possible. This chain connects TRBV10-3 to TRBJ2-7, with 7 bases that match TRBD2. The germline gives CDR1 ENHRY, CDR2 SYGVKD. This CDR3 has 13 residues. The CDR3 spells CAGRPGLYSLMHF. CDR3 sequence (DNA): TGTGCCGGACGCCCGGGACTATACTCTCTTATGCACTTC.

The chain carries TRBV19 and TRBJ1-2; 7 positions agree with TRBD1. The CDR3 consists of 15 residues. V lost 6 bases and J lost 5; bases outside the gene matches: 12. Germline loops: CDR1 LNHDA, CDR2 SQIVND (reference sequence). This chain's CDR3 is CASSISPGTAYGYTF. The CDR3, as DNA: TGTGCCAGTAGCATTTCCCCCGGGACAGCTTATGGCTACACCTTC.

V is TRBV5-1 and J is TRBJ1-2; 8 nucleotides line up with TRBD1. Germline trimming cut 1 base from V and 5 bases from J; bases unmatched to any gene: 7. This CDR3 region has 15 residues. Germline lookup yields CDR1 SGHRS and CDR2 YFSETQ. The CDR3: CASSLQAGGEYGYTF. The CDR3 coding sequence is TGCGCCAGCAGCTTGCAGGCAGGGGGCGAGTATGGCTACACCTTC.